The 20 T cell receptor beta chains given below trace back to one sample, sequenced in a study of radiation and T cells in renal cell carcinoma. Profiling relied on immunoSEQ multiplex PCR, and the TCRdb table lists in-frame clones only, not all of them. The table records about 73,000 clones, around 78% of them present only once. Time point described: blood 4 weeks post-SBRT, at nephrectomy. Treatment given: 15 Gy SBRT to primary tumor, nephrectomy 4 weeks later. Sequencing was performed on blood, taken from a patient whose treatment included radiotherapy and nephrectomy. The origin of the receptors is a woman aged 60 to 75 with renal cell carcinoma.

The V and J genes are TRBV30 and TRBJ2-1; D is unresolved. Germline-derived CDR1 and CDR2 are GTSNPN and SVGIG (reference sequence). The germline V and J ends were trimmed by 0 bases and 7 bases, with 13 bases remaining between them. The CDR3 sequence is 14 residues long. DNA for the CDR3: TGTGCCTGGAGTGTACGAGGCATCCGGAATGAGCAGTTCTTC. This translates into CAWSVRGIRNEQFF.

This chain uses TRBV7-9 with TRBJ1-2, with TRBD1 matching 8 bases. V lost 5 bases to trimming and J lost 6 bases; unmatched junction nucleotides: 8. Germline V gene data show CDR1 as SEHNR and CDR2 as FQNEAQ (reference sequence). The CDR3 extends over 14 amino acids. Here the CDR3 reads CASSLLGQGHGYTF. The CDR3 bases are TGTGCCAGCAGCCTCCTAGGACAGGGTCATGGCTACACCTTC.

Concerning this clone itself: One end of the junction varies from germline; a read error may be responsible. The chain employs TRBV10-3 and TRBJ1-1, with 8 bases fitting TRBD1. CDR3 length: 14 amino acids. Per germline, CDR1 ENHRY and CDR2 SYGVKD. In DNA, the CDR3 is TGTACCATCACTTCGACAGGGGAGAACACTGAAGCTTTCTTT. It translates to CTITSTGENTEAFF.

This sequence joins TRBV6-6 and TRBJ2-7, with D possibly TRBD1 on 5 matching bases. CDR1 and CDR2 from the germline V gene are MNHNY and SVGAGI (reference sequence). The CDR3 is made up of 12 amino acids. Trimming removed 2 bases from V and 6 bases from J, with 8 bases in between. In nucleotides, the CDR3 is TGTGCCAGCAGTTACAAAGACAGCGAGCAGTACTTC. This gives the protein CASSYKDSEQYF.

V is TRBV5-4 and J is TRBJ2-1, with TRBD2 identical over 10 bases. V dropped 2 bases and J dropped 7; count of bases not matched to a gene: 9. The CDR3 consists of 16 residues. Germline values: CDR1 SGHNT, CDR2 YYREEE (reference sequence). CDR3 protein: CASSFQAGGPSNEQFF. The CDR3 region has the DNA TGTGCCAGCAGCTTCCAAGCGGGGGGGCCAAGTAATGAGCAGTTCTTC.

The chain uses TRBV7-2 and TRBJ2-7; TRBD1 agrees at 9 bases. V dropped 1 base and J dropped 4; count of bases not matched to a gene: 5. Germline CDR1 reads SGHTA; CDR2 reads FQGNSA. This CDR3 is built from 15 residues. For the CDR3, the DNA is TGTGCCAGCAGCTTAGTGAGGACAGGGGAATACGAGCAGTACTTC. It codes for CASSLVRTGEYEQYF.

This clone has a single count. The V and J genes are TRBV19 and TRBJ1-5; D unclear. Trimming shortened V by 1 base and J by 5 bases, and 9 bases separated the two germline ends. The CDR3 length is 14 residues. CDR1 LNHDA and CDR2 SQIVND come from the germline V gene (reference sequence). Here the CDR3 reads CASSIGGRDQPQHF. DNA for the CDR3: TGTGCCAGTAGTATAGGAGGACGTGATCAGCCCCAGCATTTT.

The chain is built from TRBV2 and TRBJ2-7; TRBD1 matches 10 bases. Germline V gene lookup returns CDR1 SNHLY and CDR2 FYNNEI. J gave up 4 bases and V 5 bases, and 5 bases lay outside the gene matches. The CDR3 has 14 residues. This chain's CDR3 is CASSLGQGKYEQYF. CDR3 nucleotides: TGTGCCAGCAGTTTGGGACAGGGGAAATACGAGCAGTACTTC. Using reference TRBV2 and TRBJ2-7 for the parts outside the CDR3, the full variable domain is EPEVTQTPSHQVTQMGQEVILRCVPISNHLYFYWYRQILGQKVEFLVSFYNNEISEKSEIFDDQFSVERPDGSNFTLKIRSTKLEDSAMYFCASSLGQGKYEQYFGPGTRLTVT.

The chain combines TRBV19 with TRBJ1-2; possible D gene TRBD1, 5 bases. Per the germline V gene, CDR1 is LNHDA and CDR2 is SQIVND (reference sequence). Trimming took 3 bases from V and 5 from J, leaving 13 bases between them. This CDR3 region has 14 residues. CDR3 region: CASSIGTQFYGYTF. As DNA, the CDR3 is TGTGCCAGTAGTATCGGGACTCAGTTTTATGGCTACACCTTC.

The chain combines TRBV29-1 with TRBJ1-1, with TRBD1 matching over 7 bases. The CDR3 runs 13 residues. From germline, CDR1 is SQVTM and CDR2 ANQGSEA. V trimming: 7 bases; J trimming: 6 bases; junction bases outside the gene matches: 11. Here the CDR3 reads CSAQNAGGAEAFF. The CDR3, as DNA: TGCAGCGCCCAGAATGCAGGGGGTGCTGAAGCTTTCTTT.

The V and J genes are TRBV4-1 and TRBJ2-7; D uncertain. This CDR3 is 14 amino acids long. Trimming took 3 bases from V and 3 from J, leaving 12 bases between them. CDR1 and CDR2 (germline): MGHRA, YSYEKL. CDR3 protein: CASSHEDTHYEQYF. CDR3 in DNA: TGCGCCAGCAGCCATGAAGACACCCACTACGAGCAGTACTTC.

The chain has TRBV6-1 and TRBJ1-2; TRBD1 agrees at 9 bases. Trimming at V came to 8 bases and at J to 4 bases, leaving 11 bases not matched to a gene. CDR1 is MNHNS and CDR2 is SASEGT in the germline V gene. This CDR3 has 15 amino acids. The CDR3 DNA reads TGTGCCAGCGCCGAGGACAGGGGACGAGGCTATGGCTACACCTTC. Protein: CASAEDRGRGYGYTF.

CDR3 sequence reads: CASSGAGDYGYTF. DNA for the CDR3: TGTGCCAGCAGTGGGGCAGGCGACTATGGCTACACCTTC. V gene TRBV25-1 combines with J gene TRBJ1-2; D remains ambiguous. The CDR3 is made up of 13 amino acids. Looked up from germline, CDR1 is MGHDK and CDR2 is SYGVNS. Trimming cost V 4 bases and J 3 bases, with 9 bases left between them.

The rearrangement joins TRBV6-6 to TRBJ2-3; no clear D. CDR1 is MNHNY and CDR2 is SVGAGI in the germline V gene (reference sequence). The CDR3 contains 13 residues. Trimming took 2 bases from V and 5 from J, leaving 8 bases between them. The CDR3 spells CASSYRREDTQYF. The CDR3 DNA reads as TGTGCCAGCAGTTACCGGCGAGAAGATACGCAGTATTTT.

The rearrangement joins TRBV2 to TRBJ2-3, with D unclear. The CDR3 sequence is 17 residues long. V was pared by 5 bases and J by 4 bases, with 22 bases between. From germline, CDR1 is SNHLY and CDR2 FYNNEI. CDR3: CASSPPSKRIGADTQYF. CDR3 in DNA: TGTGCCAGCAGTCCCCCTTCGAAGAGGATAGGCGCAGATACGCAGTATTTT.

This clone was counted only a few times. V gene TRBV5-1 combines with J gene TRBJ1-6; 9 positions agree with TRBD1. Trimming removed 0 bases from V and 8 bases from J; junction bases left unmatched: 3. Germline V gene data show CDR1 as SGHRS and CDR2 as YFSETQ. The CDR3 has 15 amino acids. In DNA, the CDR3 is TGCGCCAGCAGCTTGGCGGGACAGGGCCATTCACCCCTCCACTTT. Amino acids: CASSLAGQGHSPLHF.

The chain recombines TRBV6-5 with TRBJ2-7; D not certain. CDR1 is MNHEY, CDR2 SVGAGI, per germline. Trimming pared 6 bases from V and 3 bases from J, leaving 18 bases between. The CDR3 has 15 residues. The CDR3 coding sequence is TGTGCCAGCAGATACAGTTGGGGTTACGACTACGAGCAGTACTTC. Its translation: CASRYSWGYDYEQYF.

The chain employs TRBV27 and TRBJ1-1; D not resolved. V dropped 9 bases and J dropped 0 bases, with 14 bases sitting between them. Germline CDR1 is MNHEY and CDR2 is SMNVEV (reference sequence). This CDR3 is 14 amino acids long. The CDR3 sequence: CASKRHKMNTEAFF. The CDR3 nucleotides are TGTGCCAGTAAACGACACAAAATGAACACTGAAGCTTTCTTT.

This clone was recorded a few times. The CDR3 DNA sequence: TGCGCCAGCACACAGGGGAACACTGAAGCTTTCTTT. Its protein is CASTQGNTEAFF. The genes are TRBV5-1 and TRBJ1-1, with D perhaps matching TRBD1 (6 bases). Germline assignment: CDR1 SGHRS and CDR2 YFSETQ. There are 12 residues in the CDR3. V was cut by 6 bases and J by 1 base, with 7 bases left in between.

This rearrangement joins TRBV9 to TRBJ2-2; TRBD2 might be the D (5 bases). Germline V gene sequence: CDR1 SGDLS, CDR2 YYNGEE. The CDR3 runs 14 residues. V was cut by 3 bases and J by 6 bases, with 12 bases left in between. The DNA for the CDR3 is TGTGCCAGCAGCGGAACTAGTCTAGCCGGGGAGCTGTTTTTT. As protein: CASSGTSLAGELFF.